The 29 T cell receptor beta chains below all came from one sample that was sequenced in a study of blood T cell repertoires in COVID-19. Assay used: immunoSEQ multiplex PCR; TCRdb lists only in-frame clones, some missing. The data show some 200,000 clones, more than 75% seen once. Sequenced: peripheral blood. The receptors derive from a man aged 50-59 years with acute or convalescent COVID-19.

This chain joins TRBV27 and TRBJ2-7, with a tentative D call TRBD2 (5 bases). V was pared by 4 bases and J by 2 bases, with 9 bases between. Germline V gene lookup returns CDR1 MNHEY and CDR2 SMNVEV (reference sequence). This CDR3 has 13 residues. The CDR3 here is CASSSGLTYEQYF. DNA of the CDR3: TGTGCCAGCAGTTCGGGGTTGACCTACGAGCAGTACTTC.

The V call is TRBV25-1, the J call TRBJ1-2; 9 bases line up with TRBD1. Germline V gives CDR1 MGHDK, CDR2 SYGVNS. The V segment lost 5 bases and the J segment 6 bases; nucleotides outside the gene matches: 4. This CDR3 has 13 residues. For the CDR3, the DNA is TGTGCCAGCAGTCTGACAGGGGGTAATGGCTACACCTTC. As protein: CASSLTGGNGYTF.

Note on this clone: No DNA is shown, since the ends of the CDR3 on it are uncertain; the CDR3 is the one TCRdb lists. The chain carries TRBV21-1 and TRBJ1-5; TRBD1, as called in the table, went unchecked against the DNA. TRBV21-1 is given as a pseudogene. The CDR3 is 16 amino acids long, termini counted. Here the CDR3 reads CAREVAQGASNQPQHF.

This chain uses TRBV18 with TRBJ2-5, with TRBD2 matching 8 bases. Per germline, CDR1 KGHSH and CDR2 LQKENI. V lost 5 bases and J lost 4; bases outside the gene matches: 9. The CDR3 extends over 15 amino acids. The CDR3 DNA sequence: TGTGCCAGCTCAGCGACTACTAGCGGCGTAGAGACCCAGTACTTC. Protein product: CASSATTSGVETQYF.

J is TRBJ1-3 and V is TRBV18; TRBD1 aligns across 8 bases. CDR3 length: 14 residues. Germline loops: CDR1 KGHSH, CDR2 LQKENI. V lost 5 bases and J lost 2; bases outside the gene matches: 2. The CDR3 spells CASSTDRAGNTIYF. The CDR3 DNA sequence: TGTGCCAGCTCAACGGACAGGGCTGGAAACACCATATATTTT.

This clone was seen only a few times. The gene calls are TRBV7-9 and TRBJ1-1; D not certain. The CDR3 totals 13 residues. V lost 1 base to trimming and J lost 4 bases, with 7 bases between them. Germline V gene lookup returns CDR1 SEHNR and CDR2 FQNEAQ (reference sequence). The chain's CDR3 is CASSLDPGTEAFF. CDR3 bases: TGTGCCAGCAGCTTAGACCCGGGCACTGAAGCTTTCTTT.

The rearrangement joins TRBV19 to TRBJ1-2, with D perhaps matching TRBD1 (5 bases). Germline V gene data show CDR1 as LNHDA and CDR2 as SQIVND (reference sequence). Trimming took 9 bases from V and 2 from J, leaving 7 bases between them. The CDR3 spans 11 residues. The CDR3 coding sequence is TGTGCCAGCCAGGGAAACTATGGCTACACCTTC. Amino acid sequence: CASQGNYGYTF.

The rearrangement uses TRBV4-1 and TRBJ1-3; D is possibly TRBD1 (5 bases). Trimming removed 4 bases from V and 4 bases from J, with 20 bases in between. CDR3 length equals 17 residues. Germline CDR1 is MGHRA and CDR2 is YSYEKL. CDR3 amino acids: CASSRLMGREMGNTIYF. The CDR3 nucleotides are TGCGCCAGCAGCCGTCTAATGGGCAGGGAAATGGGAAACACCATATATTTT.

The chain recombines TRBV6-1 with TRBJ2-3; tentatively, D is TRBD2 (6 bases). CDR3 length: 18 residues. Trimming pared 4 bases from V and 6 bases from J, leaving 26 bases between. Germline assignment: CDR1 MNHNS and CDR2 SASEGT. The CDR3 bases are TGTGCCAGCAGTGCCCTTAATCCCCAGGGAGGTCTCTCGGATACGCAGTATTTT. Amino acids: CASSALNPQGGLSDTQYF.

The chain couples TRBV12-5 to TRBJ1-3; unclear D gene. CDR1 is LGHNT, CDR2 FRNRAP, per germline. Trimming pared 0 bases from V and 2 bases from J, leaving 11 bases between. The CDR3 totals 16 residues. The CDR3 region has the DNA TGTGCTAGTGGTTTGGTAGGCGGAAGGACTGGAAACACCATATATTTT. Translation gives CASGLVGGRTGNTIYF.

The rearrangement joins TRBV7-9 to TRBJ1-4, with D perhaps TRBD1 (5 bases). CDR1 and CDR2 (germline): SEHNR, FQNEAQ (reference sequence). The CDR3 totals 14 residues. Trimming took off 2 bases at V and 6 bases at J, with 10 bases between the two ends. The chain's CDR3 is CASSLRQIHEKLFF. CDR3 sequence (DNA): TGTGCCAGCAGCTTAAGACAGATTCATGAAAAACTGTTTTTT.

The chain joins TRBV6-1 to TRBJ2-7; TRBD1 matches 7 bases. Per germline, CDR1 MNHNS and CDR2 SASEGT. The CDR3 has 15 residues. The trim removed 0 bases at V and 2 bases at J, leaving 4 bases unmatched. CDR3 bases: TGTGCCAGCAGTGAAGCCTGGGACAGCACCTACGAGCAGTACTTC. Translating it yields CASSEAWDSTYEQYF.

The rearrangement joins TRBV6-5 to TRBJ2-4; 8 bases map to TRBD1. The V gene's germline CDR1 is MNHEY and CDR2 SVGAGI. The CDR3 is 13 residues long. Trimming at V came to 6 bases and at J to 11 bases, leaving 9 bases not matched to a gene. This CDR3 is CASSKQDRALQYF. The CDR3 coding sequence is TGTGCCAGCAGCAAACAGGACAGGGCGCTTCAGTACTTC.

The chain employs TRBV18 and TRBJ1-1, with D perhaps matching TRBD1 (6 bases). The CDR3 has 16 amino acids. V was trimmed by 3 bases and J by 0 bases, leaving 14 bases between them. Germline V gene sequence: CDR1 KGHSH, CDR2 LQKENI. The CDR3 sequence: CASSPPRKGVNTEAFF. The CDR3 DNA follows: TGTGCCAGCTCACCTCCAAGAAAGGGGGTGAACACTGAAGCTTTCTTT.

The chain carries TRBV6-5 and TRBJ1-1, with 7 positions matching TRBD1. Trimming cost V 6 bases and J 5 bases; bases outside gene matches: 12. From germline, CDR1 is MNHEY and CDR2 SVGAGI. The CDR3 runs 15 residues. The CDR3 region is CASRPRQGGATEAFF. The CDR3 DNA follows: TGTGCCAGCAGGCCAAGACAGGGAGGAGCGACTGAAGCTTTCTTT.

V is TRBV12-5 and J is TRBJ2-1; D is uncertain. This CDR3 region has 14 residues. Germline CDR1 LGHNT, CDR2 FRNRAP. The V and J ends lost 1 base and 1 base respectively, with 5 bases between them. The CDR3 DNA sequence: TGTGCTAGTGGTTTGGGGCAGTCCTACAATGAGCAGTTCTTC. Its translation: CASGLGQSYNEQFF.

V usage is TRBV3-1 (or the pseudogene TRBV3-2) and J usage is TRBJ1-3, with D uncertain. Germline values: CDR1 LGHDT, CDR2 YNNKEL (reference sequence). The CDR3 covers 14 residues. The V gene lost 1 base and the J gene lost 3 bases, with 7 bases spanning the gap. CDR3 protein: CASSQGAVGNTIYF. The CDR3, as DNA: TGTGCCAGCAGCCAAGGGGCCGTTGGAAACACCATATATTTT.

J is TRBJ2-7 and V is TRBV3-1 (or the pseudogene TRBV3-2); no definite D call. This CDR3 has 12 amino acids. V was pared by 4 bases and J by 1 base, with 5 bases between. The germline V gene has CDR1 LGHDT and CDR2 YNNKEL (reference sequence). The CDR3: CASSPGSYEQYF. As DNA, the CDR3 is TGTGCCAGCAGCCCGGGTTCCTACGAGCAGTACTTC.

Concerning this clone: Different DNA sequences within this sample yield the same CDR3. The chain is built from TRBV29-1 and TRBJ1-5, with a possible D match to TRBD1 (5 bases). This CDR3 is 12 amino acids long. CDR1 is SQVTM, CDR2 ANQGSEA, per germline. The V end lost 6 bases, the J end lost 5 bases, and 11 bases lay between the germline ends. The CDR3 region has the DNA TGCAGCGTCTCAGACAGAGATCAGCCCCAGCATTTT. Encoded protein: CSVSDRDQPQHF.

The chain uses TRBV19 and TRBJ1-2, with 8 bases that match TRBD1. Trimming at V came to 6 bases and at J to 3 bases, leaving 3 bases not matched to a gene. CDR1 and CDR2 from the germline V gene are LNHDA and SQIVND (reference sequence). This CDR3 has 13 amino acids. DNA of the CDR3: TGTGCCAGTAGAGACAGGGGAGACTATGGCTACACCTTC. It yields the protein CASRDRGDYGYTF.

The chain links TRBV30 to TRBJ2-3, with TRBD2 identical over 10 bases. The CDR3 contains 17 residues. CDR1 is GTSNPN, CDR2 SVGIG, per germline (reference sequence). V trimming: 0 bases; J trimming: 3 bases; junction bases outside the gene matches: 9. The CDR3 is CAWSVGGLAALTDTQYF. The CDR3 DNA follows: TGTGCCTGGAGTGTAGGCGGACTAGCGGCATTAACAGATACGCAGTATTTT. Full variable domain (remainder filled in from reference TRBV30 and TRBJ2-3): SQTIHQWPATLVQPVGSPLSLECTVEGTSNPNLYWYRQAAGRGLQLLFYSVGIGQISSEVPQNLSASRPQDRQFILSSKKLLLSDSGFYLCAWSVGGLAALTDTQYFGPGTRLTVL.

This clone is a singleton in its sample. The V call is TRBV6-5, the J call TRBJ1-3; D is uncertain. This CDR3 has 16 amino acids. The germline V gene has CDR1 MNHEY and CDR2 SVGAGI. The germline V and J ends were trimmed by 2 bases and 2 bases, with 13 bases remaining between them. CDR3 coding DNA: TGTGCCAGCAGTTACGGGTCCCCAGGTCCTGGAAACACCATATATTTT. Encoded protein: CASSYGSPGPGNTIYF.

This sequence joins TRBV6-5 and TRBJ1-1, with 12 bases matching TRBD1. The CDR3 is made up of 15 amino acids. Germline V gene lookup returns CDR1 MNHEY and CDR2 SVGAGI. The ends lost 8 bases at V and 6 bases at J; junction bases unmatched: 10. In DNA form, the CDR3 reads TGTGCCAGCTGCCCTCTGGGACAGGGGGCCTCTGAAGCTTTCTTT. This gives the protein CASCPLGQGASEAFF.

The chain uses TRBV7-8 and TRBJ2-5; 9 bases map to TRBD1. Losses at the gene ends were 5 bases for V and 3 bases for J; bases not matched to a gene: 4. Germline CDR1 SGHVS, CDR2 FQNEAQ. This CDR3 contains 14 residues. CDR3 DNA sequence: TGTGCCAGCAGCGAACAGGGGGCGGAAGAGACCCAGTACTTC. Protein product: CASSEQGAEETQYF.

The rearrangement uses TRBV3-1 (or the pseudogene TRBV3-2) and TRBJ1-4; 10 positions match TRBD1. The V and J ends lost 4 bases and 4 bases, in that order; junction bases with no gene match: 6. The CDR3 covers 16 residues. The germline V gene encodes CDR1 LGHDT and CDR2 YNNKEL (reference sequence). CDR3 region: CASSPWTGGRNEKLFF. The CDR3 DNA reads TGTGCCAGCAGCCCCTGGACAGGGGGACGTAATGAAAAACTGTTTTTT.

This clone has just a few counts. The rearrangement joins TRBV12-3 or TRBV12-4 to TRBJ2-7; 7 bases line up with TRBD2. This CDR3 spans 12 amino acids. V lost 4 bases, J lost 4 bases, and 1 base stayed unmatched. This CDR3 is CASSWGGYEQYF. CDR3 coding DNA: TGTGCCAGCAGTTGGGGAGGGTACGAGCAGTACTTC.

The sample holds one count of this clone. This chain connects TRBV19 to TRBJ1-5, with unresolved D. The germline V gene encodes CDR1 LNHDA and CDR2 SQIVND (reference sequence). Between the trimmed V and J ends, which lost 5 bases and 0 bases, there was a span of 8 bases. CDR3 length: 14 residues. In DNA, the CDR3 is TGTGCCAGTAGTGACCACAGTAGCAATCAGCCCCAGCATTTT. It translates to CASSDHSSNQPQHF.

This chain uses TRBV5-4 with TRBJ1-3; D gene unclear. The CDR3 is made up of 15 amino acids. Germline lookup yields CDR1 SGHNT and CDR2 YYREEE (reference sequence). V was pared by 7 bases and J by 0 bases, with 14 bases between. Written as DNA, the CDR3 is TGTGCCAGCGGACTAGACGTCAGCTCTGGAAACACCATATATTTT. Its protein is CASGLDVSSGNTIYF.

The gene calls are TRBV11-2 and TRBJ1-1; 7 nucleotides line up with TRBD1. V dropped 8 bases and J dropped 0; count of bases not matched to a gene: 3. The length of the CDR3 is 13 residues. Germline CDR1 is SGHAT and CDR2 is FQNNGV. The CDR3 region has the DNA TGTGCCAGCGGGGGACAGTTGAACACTGAAGCTTTCTTT. Translating gives CASGGQLNTEAFF.